This TCR beta chain is from a study of T cell changes during pregnancy in multiple sclerosis. The V gene's germline CDR1 is LNHDA and CDR2 SQIVND (reference sequence). V dropped 2 bases and J dropped 4; count of bases not matched to a gene: 2. The CDR3 length is 13 residues. Clones were sequenced by immunoSEQ multiplex PCR, and TCRdb holds only the in-frame ones, with some missing. This sample has some 64,000 clones, with 90% found just once. The sequence derives from a female donor in good health, enrolled as a control in a pregnancy study. J is TRBJ2-7 and V is TRBV19; TRBD2 matches 7 bases. The sequences come from peripheral blood, collected in the second trimester of pregnancy. This chain's CDR3 is CASSIRGGYEQYF. The CDR3, as DNA: TGTGCCAGTAGTATAAGGGGAGGGTACGAGCAGTACTTC.